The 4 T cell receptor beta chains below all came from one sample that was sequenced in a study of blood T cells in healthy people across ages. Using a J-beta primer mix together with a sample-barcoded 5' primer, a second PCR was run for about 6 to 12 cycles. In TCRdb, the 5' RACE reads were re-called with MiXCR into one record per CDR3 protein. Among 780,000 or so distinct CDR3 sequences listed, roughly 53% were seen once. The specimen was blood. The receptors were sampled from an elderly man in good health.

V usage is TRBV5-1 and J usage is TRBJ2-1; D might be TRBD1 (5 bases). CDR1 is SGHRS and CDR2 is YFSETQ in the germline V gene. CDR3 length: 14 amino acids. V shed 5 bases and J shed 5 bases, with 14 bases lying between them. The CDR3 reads CASRGASGNNEQFF. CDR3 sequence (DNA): TGCGCCAGCAGAGGGGCCTCCGGTAACAATGAGCAGTTCTTC.

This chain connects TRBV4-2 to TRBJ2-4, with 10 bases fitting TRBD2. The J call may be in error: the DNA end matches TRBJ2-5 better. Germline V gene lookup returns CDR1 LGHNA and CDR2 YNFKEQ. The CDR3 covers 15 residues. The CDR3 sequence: CASSQALAGAETQYF. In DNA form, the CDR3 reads TGTGCCAGCAGCCAAGCGCTAGCGGGGGCAGAGACCCAGTACTTC.

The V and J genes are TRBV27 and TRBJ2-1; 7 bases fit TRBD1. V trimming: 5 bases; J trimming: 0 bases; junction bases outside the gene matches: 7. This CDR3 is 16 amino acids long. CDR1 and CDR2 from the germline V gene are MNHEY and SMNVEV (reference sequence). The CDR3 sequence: CASSLQTGFSYNEQFF. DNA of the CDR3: TGTGCCAGCAGTCTTCAGACAGGGTTCTCCTACAATGAGCAGTTCTTC.

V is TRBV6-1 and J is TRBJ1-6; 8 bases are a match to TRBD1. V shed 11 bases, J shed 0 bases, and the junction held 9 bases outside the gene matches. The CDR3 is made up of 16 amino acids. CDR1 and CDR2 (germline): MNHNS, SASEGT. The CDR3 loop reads CAARDRTSSYNSPLHF. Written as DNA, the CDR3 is TGTGCCGCCAGGGACAGGACGAGCTCCTATAATTCACCCCTCCACTTT.